The clone carrying this TCR beta chain was counted a single time. Antigen unknown. The table came from immunoSEQ multiplex PCR; TCRdb's copy has only in-frame clones and leaves some out. The sample includes more than 850,000 clones, around 78% of them seen just once. These data belong to a study of shared clonotypes between healthy human individuals. The wider study: Researchers drew samples from two women and a few men aged 18 to 49. General study results and limits: The naive CD4 repertoires of a few donors were compared, and around 5% of clonotypes were shared. Having only a few donors restricted how much genetic and exposure-history diversity was captured.

V was cut by 4 bases and J by 3 bases, with 13 bases left in between. CDR3 length equals 15 residues. Germline CDR1 is SGHTA and CDR2 is FQGNSA. The V gene is TRBV7-2, the J gene TRBJ2-1; possibly TRBD2 for D (6 bases). The TCR sequence derives from a man between 18 and 29 years old in good health. Some clones in this sample may be carry-over from other donors' samples. What was sequenced was memory CD4+ T cells from PBMCs. Subset defined: CD45RA-negative fraction. The CDR3 sequence is CASSSIGTFYNEQFF. The CDR3 nucleotides are TGTGCCAGCAGCTCTATAGGGACTTTCTACAATGAGCAGTTCTTC.